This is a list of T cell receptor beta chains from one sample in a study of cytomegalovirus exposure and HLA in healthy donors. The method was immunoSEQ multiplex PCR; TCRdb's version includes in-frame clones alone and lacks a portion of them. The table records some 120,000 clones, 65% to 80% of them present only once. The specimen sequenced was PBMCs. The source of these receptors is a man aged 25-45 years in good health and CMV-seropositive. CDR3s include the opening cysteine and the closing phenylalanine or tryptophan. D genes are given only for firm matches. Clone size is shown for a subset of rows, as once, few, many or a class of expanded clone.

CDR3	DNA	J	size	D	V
CATSRGDRGFDEQFF	TGTGCCACCTCCCGGGGGGACAGGGGTTTCGATGAGCAGTTCTTC	TRBJ2-1	.	TRBD1	TRBV9
CASSGASGRETQYF	TGTGCCAGCAGTGGTGCTAGCGGACGGGAGACCCAGTACTTC	TRBJ2-5	.	TRBD2	TRBV2
CASRTGLGAGGQETQYF	TGCGCCAGCAGGACTGGGTTAGGAGCGGGGGGACAAGAGACCCAGTACTTC	TRBJ2-5	.	TRBD2	TRBV5-1
CASSRTGEETQYF	TGTGCCAGCAGCAGGACAGGAGAAGAGACCCAGTACTTC	TRBJ2-5	.	TRBD1	TRBV2
CASSYQQGRLITRLFF	TGTGCCAGCAGTTATCAACAGGGGCGCCTAATCACCCGCCTGTTTTTT	TRBJ1-4	.	TRBD1	TRBV6-5
CASSVGTLPYQETQYF	TGTGCCAGCAGCGTAGGGACACTCCCGTACCAAGAGACCCAGTACTTC	TRBJ2-5	.	.	TRBV5-5
CASRGQGSNSPLHF	TGTGCCAGTAGGGGACAGGGGTCGAATTCACCCCTCCACTTT	TRBJ1-6	.	TRBD1	TRBV19
CASSQDRGTSQPQHF	TGCGCCAGCAGCCAAGACCGGGGGACCAGTCAGCCCCAGCATTTT	TRBJ1-5	.	.	TRBV4-1
CASSYRQQGANEQFF	TGTGCCAGCAGTTATCGCCAACAGGGGGCCAATGAGCAGTTCTTC	TRBJ2-1	few	TRBD1	TRBV6-6
CASSSDSREGGGTDTQYF	TGTGCCAGCAGTTCGGACTCAAGGGAGGGGGGAGGCACAGATACGCAGTATTTT	TRBJ2-3	.	.	TRBV13
CASGGLLTDTQYF	TGCGCCAGCGGGGGACTACTCACAGATACGCAGTATTTT	TRBJ2-3	.	TRBD2	TRBV10-1
CASSVSGGTTEAFF	TGTGCCAGCAGCGTATCGGGGGGAACCACTGAAGCTTTCTTT	TRBJ1-1	.	.	TRBV9
CASSSVGGIYEQYF	TGTGCCAGCAGCAGCGTGGGGGGAATCTACGAGCAGTACTTC	TRBJ2-7	few	.	TRBV6-5
CASASEDRANEQFF	TGTGCCAGCGCCTCCGAAGACAGGGCCAATGAGCAGTTCTTC	TRBJ2-1	.	TRBD1	TRBV19
CASSLELASGTQETQYF	TGCGCCAGCAGCCTGGAATTGGCTAGCGGGACGCAAGAGACCCAGTACTTC	TRBJ2-5	few	TRBD2	TRBV5-1
CASRDGTSAYPRDTQYF	TGTGCCAGCAGGGACGGGACTAGCGCCTATCCAAGGGATACGCAGTATTTT	TRBJ2-3	few	TRBD2	TRBV2
CASSSIPTGTDTEAFF	TGTGCCAGCAGTTCAATCCCTACAGGGACCGACACTGAAGCTTTCTTT	TRBJ1-1	.	.	TRBV27
CASSELAGGGTDTQYF	TGTGCCAGCAGCGAGCTAGCGGGGGGGGGCACAGATACGCAGTATTTT	TRBJ2-3	.	TRBD2	TRBV9
CASSFVNRGRRETQYF	TGTGCCAGCAGTTTCGTAAACAGGGGGCGTCGAGAGACCCAGTACTTC	TRBJ2-5	.	TRBD1	TRBV28
CASSYPGGNQPQHF	TGTGCCAGCAGCTACCCGGGGGGCAATCAGCCCCAGCATTTT	TRBJ1-5	.	.	TRBV7-9
CASSLRQGPTYEQYF	TGTGCCAGCAGCTTGAGACAGGGGCCGACCTACGAGCAGTACTTC	TRBJ2-7	.	TRBD1	TRBV7-6
CAWRQNTEAFF	TGTGCCTGGAGACAGAACACTGAAGCTTTCTTT	TRBJ1-1	.	.	TRBV30
CASSQVLAGGRNEQFF	TGCGCCAGCAGCCAGGTCCTAGCGGGGGGGCGGAATGAGCAGTTCTTC	TRBJ2-1	.	TRBD2	TRBV4-1